This TCR beta chain was sequenced for a study of T cells in Graves' hyperthyroidism and ophthalmopathy (dated by TCRdb to about 2019). Background on the whole study: Peripheral blood was collected at initial diagnosis, before any treatment. In addition, the study compared T-cell repertoires in thyroid tissue and in blood from roughly six Graves' hyperthyroidism patients. According to the paper, TCR Vbeta CDR3 sequencing was carried out on approximately 140 peripheral blood samples, which came from approximately 41 ophthalmopathy, around 74 hyperthyroidism and about 17 progressor patients. The 100 discovery patients were randomly split 7:3 into training and test sets. Following sampling, methimazole starting at 30 mg daily was given to hyperthyroidism patients, and high-dose intravenous methylprednisolone was given to ophthalmopathy patients. To identify TCR V-J signatures that set the groups apart, the researchers used a discovery cohort of roughly 100 patients, made up of 40 to 45 with Graves' ophthalmopathy and 57 with stable Graves' hyperthyroidism. Prospective prediction of ophthalmopathy was tested in an independent validation cohort of 18 to 20 hyperthyroidism patients and 15 to 17 patients who later progressed to ophthalmopathy.

Hyperthyroidism patients were newly diagnosed, had a disease duration of under 2 months, and were aged 18 to 65 years. Patients with uncontrolled infections, other autoimmune diseases, pregnancy or lactation were excluded. Clinical symptoms, serum thyroxine and TRAb, thyroid ultrasound, and orbital computed tomography formed the basis for the diagnoses. Blood from progressor patients was drawn when they were first diagnosed with hyperthyroidism, before any ophthalmopathy symptoms appeared. PBMCs were isolated from approximately 10 ml of fresh peripheral blood by Ficoll-Paque density gradient centrifugation. Progressor patients were first diagnosed with Graves' hyperthyroidism and then developed ophthalmopathy during follow-up. Trizol reagent was used to extract total RNA, and RNA quality was then checked on an Agilent 2100 Bioanalyzer. The TCR beta CDR3 regions were amplified from RNA transcripts. For the first round of RT-PCR on the TCR CDR3, the HTBI primer set was used together with the Qiagen OneStep RT-PCR kit. A second multiplex PCR round built the libraries, followed by size selection and purification. Paired-end sequencing of the libraries was performed with 100 bp reads on an Illumina HiSeq2000. Under the source paper's analysis protocol: SOAPnuke was used to process the raw data, with reads discarded if the reads contained adapters or uncalled bases, had a mean Phred below 15, or lacked an exact constant-primer or identifier match. COPE v1.2.5 was used to merge high-quality paired reads, and clonotypes were defined as unique nucleotide sequences. MiTCR v1.1 was used to align the clonotypes against IMGT TRBV, TRBD and TRBJ reference segments. The analysis was restricted to V-J combinations with a frequency above 0.0001, which together covered 99% to 99.2% of the repertoires. The TCS score was defined as F50 (clonal expansion) divided by E x V (chaos), with BLOSUM62-based TCRdist calculated between CDR3 peptides within each V-J. Welch's t-statistics and random forest reduced just over 500 V-J features to roughly 13, which were used in a naive Bayes classifier (R e1071). The public reads were reanalyzed by TCRdb: fastp trimming at Q25, MiXCR alignment, in-frame beta chains only. Under each unique CDR3 protein, matching rows form one entry showing the most common genes and DNA. Here the V and J calls rest on TCRdb's processing, not on the authors' analysis. For this sample there are approximately 370,000 distinct CDR3 sequences; about 15% appear just once. The ten largest clonotypes hold roughly a third of the sample.

About this clonotype: There is no known antigen for this receptor. The input lacks base qualities; no much larger clone sits a single base away.

Here is what the overall study found, with its caveats: In validation, the model predicted progression to ophthalmopathy with roughly 70% sensitivity and roughly 72% specificity, a median of about 6 months before onset. No statistical method was used to set the sample size in advance, and investigators knew the group allocation. Most expanded thyroid clonotypes (frequency above 0.001) were also detected in blood, a finding suggesting that blood repertoires may reflect thyroid immune responses. In cross-validation, a model built on a 13 V-J signature told ophthalmopathy apart from stable hyperthyroidism with about 90% sensitivity and approximately 84% specificity, and in testing the same model reached 80%/75%.

Sequencing used blood. This clonotype was obtained from a woman in her twenties or thirties with Graves' hyperthyroidism that later progressed to Graves' ophthalmopathy.

The CDR3 protein: CASSPLRDFSYEQYF. Here is the DNA: TGTGCCAGCAGCCCTCTCCGGGACTTCTCCTACGAGCAGTACTTC. This sequence uses TRBV7-2 and TRBJ2-7; the D gene is perhaps TRBD2, from 6 matching bases. Trimming removed 5 bases from V and 0 bases from J, leaving 14 bases between the germline ends. The CDR3 goes from the cysteine to the phenylalanine over 15 residues. CDR3 DNA is the only sequence kept; it has 45 bases, read in frame from the first base. Based on the germline V gene, the CDR1 and CDR2 sequences are SGHTA and FQGNSA.